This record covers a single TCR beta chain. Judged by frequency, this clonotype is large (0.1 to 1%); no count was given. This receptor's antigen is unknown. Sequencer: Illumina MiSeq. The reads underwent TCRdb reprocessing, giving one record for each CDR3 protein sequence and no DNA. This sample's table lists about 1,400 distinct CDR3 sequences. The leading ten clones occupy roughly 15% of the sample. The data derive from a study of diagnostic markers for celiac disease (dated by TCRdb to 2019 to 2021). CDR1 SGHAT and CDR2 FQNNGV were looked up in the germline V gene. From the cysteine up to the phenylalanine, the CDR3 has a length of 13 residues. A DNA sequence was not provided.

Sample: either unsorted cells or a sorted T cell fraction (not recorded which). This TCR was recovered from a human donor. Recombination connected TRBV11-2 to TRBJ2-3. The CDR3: CASSLDLADTQYF.